The sequence of this T cell receptor (beta chain) was determined in a study of cytomegalovirus exposure and HLA in healthy donors. Primers included in the PCR were 60 Vbeta and 13 Jbeta primers. The table came from immunoSEQ multiplex PCR; TCRdb's copy has only in-frame clones and leaves some out. The sample has more than 90,000 clones, under 80% seen once; the top ten hold roughly 7%. The germline V gene encodes CDR1 LNHDA and CDR2 SQIVND (reference sequence). The CDR3 spans 15 residues. The ends were cut back, 1 base at V and 3 bases at J, with 9 bases in the middle. The receptor was isolated from a man between 35 and 55 years old in good health and CMV-seropositive. The V gene is TRBV19, the J gene TRBJ2-2, with D uncertain. The sequenced sample was PBMCs. The CDR3 DNA is TGTGCCAGTAGTATAGGGTGGCCTTACACCGGGGAGCTGTTTTTT. Residues: CASSIGWPYTGELFF.